This TCR beta chain was sequenced in a study of blood T cell repertoires in COVID-19. Overall study: Donors in the United States, Italy and Spain gave samples during acute or convalescent COVID-19. PBMCs, B-cell-depleted T cells, or T cells provided the cDNA or gDNA that made up the material.

In the source study's methods: Amplification of reference gene primers provided the estimated nucleated cell counts. Data came from immunoSEQ multiplex PCR; TCRdb stores just in-frame clones and leaves some out. That table is the source of V, J and clone size, and D and trimming were worked out from the DNA. The table shows 300,000 or so clones, with 70% to 90% occurring only once. After removal of 2 bases from V and 5 bases from J, the junction contained 13 bases not matched to a gene. This CDR3 region has 17 residues. Germline CDR1 reads MNHEY; CDR2 reads SMNVEV (reference sequence). Assignments of participants to cohorts depended upon their own reported clinical history.

The specimen was PBMCs or T cells enriched from blood (not recorded which). The sequence was obtained from a woman younger than 30 who had recovered from COVID-19. The chain uses TRBV27 and TRBJ1-2; TRBD1 agrees at 8 bases. The CDR3 loop reads CASSLVDGQGGAYGYTF. CDR3 DNA: TGTGCCAGCAGTTTAGTAGATGGACAGGGTGGGGCGTATGGCTACACCTTC.